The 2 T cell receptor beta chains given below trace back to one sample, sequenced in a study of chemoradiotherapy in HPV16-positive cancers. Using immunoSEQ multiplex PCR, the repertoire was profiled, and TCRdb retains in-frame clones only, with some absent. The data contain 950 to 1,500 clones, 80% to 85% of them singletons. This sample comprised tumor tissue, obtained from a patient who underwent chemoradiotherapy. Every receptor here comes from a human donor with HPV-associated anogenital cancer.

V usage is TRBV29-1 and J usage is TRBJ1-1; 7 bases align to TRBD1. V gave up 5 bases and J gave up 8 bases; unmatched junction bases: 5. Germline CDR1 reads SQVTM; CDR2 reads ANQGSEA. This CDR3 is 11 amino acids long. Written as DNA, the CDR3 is TGCAGCGTTCTGAAGGGGGCGGAAGCTTTCTTT. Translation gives CSVLKGAEAFF.

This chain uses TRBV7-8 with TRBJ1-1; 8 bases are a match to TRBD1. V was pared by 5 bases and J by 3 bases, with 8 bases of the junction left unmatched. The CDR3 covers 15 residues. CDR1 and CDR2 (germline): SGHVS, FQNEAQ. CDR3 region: CASSAQTGAHTEAFF. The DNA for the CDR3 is TGTGCCAGCAGCGCCCAGACAGGGGCCCACACTGAAGCTTTCTTT.